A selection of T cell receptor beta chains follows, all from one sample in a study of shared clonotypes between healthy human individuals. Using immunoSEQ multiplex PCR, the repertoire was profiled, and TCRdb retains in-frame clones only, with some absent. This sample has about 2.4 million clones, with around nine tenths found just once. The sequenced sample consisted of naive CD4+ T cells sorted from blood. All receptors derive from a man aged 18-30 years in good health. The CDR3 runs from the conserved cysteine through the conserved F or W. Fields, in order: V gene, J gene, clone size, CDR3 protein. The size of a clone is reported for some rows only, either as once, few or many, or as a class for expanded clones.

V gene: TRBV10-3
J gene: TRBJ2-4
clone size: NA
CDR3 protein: CAISESENIQYF

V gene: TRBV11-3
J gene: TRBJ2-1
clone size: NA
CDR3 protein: CASSLLSGNEQFF

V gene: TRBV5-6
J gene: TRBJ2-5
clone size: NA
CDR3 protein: CASSLRQGWLGETQYF

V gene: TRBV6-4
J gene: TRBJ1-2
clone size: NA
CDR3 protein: CASSDSRGQIVGYTF

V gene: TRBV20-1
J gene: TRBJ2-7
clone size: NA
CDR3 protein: CSARVGEQYF

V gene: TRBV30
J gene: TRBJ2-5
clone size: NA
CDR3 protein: CAWGTSPETQYF

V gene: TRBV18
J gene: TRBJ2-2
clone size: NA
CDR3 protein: CASSSSRNPANTGELFF

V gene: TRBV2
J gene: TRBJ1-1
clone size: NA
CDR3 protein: CASSESAGGRTEAFF

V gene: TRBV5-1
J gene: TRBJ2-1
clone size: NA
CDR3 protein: CASSLAATSGYNEQFF

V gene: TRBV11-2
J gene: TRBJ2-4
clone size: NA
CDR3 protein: CASSLRGWESKNIQYF

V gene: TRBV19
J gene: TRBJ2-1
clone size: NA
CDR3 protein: CASSIAQGSEQFF

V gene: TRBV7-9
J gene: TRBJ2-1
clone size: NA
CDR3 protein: CASSLSGIYNEQFF

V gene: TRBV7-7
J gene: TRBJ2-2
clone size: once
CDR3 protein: CASSPLVVTGELFF

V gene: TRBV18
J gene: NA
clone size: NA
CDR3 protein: CASSPRQGANEQYF

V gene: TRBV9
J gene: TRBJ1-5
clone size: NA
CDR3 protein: CASSVGGYSNQPQHF

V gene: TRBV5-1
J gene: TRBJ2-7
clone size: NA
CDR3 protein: CASSQQGSEQYF

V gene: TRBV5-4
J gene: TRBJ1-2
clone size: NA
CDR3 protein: CASRIIGAYGYTF

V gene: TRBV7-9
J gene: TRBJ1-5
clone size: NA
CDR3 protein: CASSLDAGGYQPQHF

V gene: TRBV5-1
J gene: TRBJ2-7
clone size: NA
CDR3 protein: CASSLGERAYEQYF

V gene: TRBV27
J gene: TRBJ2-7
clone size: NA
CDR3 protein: CASSQLGTGANEQYF

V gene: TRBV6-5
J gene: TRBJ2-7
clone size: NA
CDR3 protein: CASSYGGGLPTEQYF

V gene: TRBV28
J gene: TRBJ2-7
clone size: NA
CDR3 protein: CASSGTTGAYEQYF

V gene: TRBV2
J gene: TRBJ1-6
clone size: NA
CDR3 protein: CASSPSRTGAPSGSPLHF